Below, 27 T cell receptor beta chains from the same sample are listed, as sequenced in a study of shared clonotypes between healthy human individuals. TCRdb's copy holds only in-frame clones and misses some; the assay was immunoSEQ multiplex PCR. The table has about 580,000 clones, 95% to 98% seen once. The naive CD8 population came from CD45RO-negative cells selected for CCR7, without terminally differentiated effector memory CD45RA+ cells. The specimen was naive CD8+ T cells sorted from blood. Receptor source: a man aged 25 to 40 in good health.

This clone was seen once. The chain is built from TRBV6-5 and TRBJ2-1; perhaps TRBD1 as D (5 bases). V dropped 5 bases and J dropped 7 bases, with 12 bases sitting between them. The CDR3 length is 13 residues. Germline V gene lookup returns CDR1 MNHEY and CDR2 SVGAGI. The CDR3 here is CASSPTNRNEQFF. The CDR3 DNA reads TGTGCCAGCAGTCCCACCAACAGGAATGAGCAGTTCTTC.

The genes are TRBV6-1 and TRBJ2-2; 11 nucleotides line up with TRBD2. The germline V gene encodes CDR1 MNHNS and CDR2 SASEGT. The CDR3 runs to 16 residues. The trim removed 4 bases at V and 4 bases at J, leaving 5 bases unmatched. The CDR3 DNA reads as TGTGCCAGCAGTGGACTAGCGGGGATAGCCACCGGGGAGCTGTTTTTT. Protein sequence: CASSGLAGIATGELFF.

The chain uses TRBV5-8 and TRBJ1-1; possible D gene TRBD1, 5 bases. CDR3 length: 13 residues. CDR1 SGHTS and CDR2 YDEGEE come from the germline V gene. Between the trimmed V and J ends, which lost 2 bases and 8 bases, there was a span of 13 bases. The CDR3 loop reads CASSLIRPGEAFF. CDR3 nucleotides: TGTGCCAGCAGCTTAATCCGGCCAGGGGAAGCTTTCTTT. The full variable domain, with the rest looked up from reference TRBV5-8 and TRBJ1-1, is EAGVTQSPTHLIKTRGQQATLRCSPISGHTSVYWYQQALGLGLQFLLWYDEGEERNRGNFPPRFSGRQFPNYSSELNVNALELEDSALYLCASSLIRPGEAFFGQGTRLTVV.

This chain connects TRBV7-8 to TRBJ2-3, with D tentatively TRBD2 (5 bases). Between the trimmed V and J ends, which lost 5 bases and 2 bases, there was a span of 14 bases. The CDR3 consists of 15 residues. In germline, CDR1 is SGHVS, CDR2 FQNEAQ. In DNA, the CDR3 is TGTGCCAGCAGCCCGGAGGCTCTGTCCACAGATACGCAGTATTTT. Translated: CASSPEALSTDTQYF.

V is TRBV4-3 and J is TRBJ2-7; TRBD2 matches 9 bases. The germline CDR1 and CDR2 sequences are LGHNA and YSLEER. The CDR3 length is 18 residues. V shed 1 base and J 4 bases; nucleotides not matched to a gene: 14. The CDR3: CASSQVHSPASGNYEQYF. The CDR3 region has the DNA TGCGCCAGCAGCCAAGTCCATTCGCCAGCTAGCGGGAATTACGAGCAGTACTTC.

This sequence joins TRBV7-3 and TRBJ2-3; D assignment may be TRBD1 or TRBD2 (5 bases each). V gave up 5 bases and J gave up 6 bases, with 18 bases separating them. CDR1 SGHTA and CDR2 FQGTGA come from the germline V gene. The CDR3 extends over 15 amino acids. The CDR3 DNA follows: TGTGCCAGCAGCCTGGGACCCGAATTGCTTGATACGCAGTATTTT. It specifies CASSLGPELLDTQYF.

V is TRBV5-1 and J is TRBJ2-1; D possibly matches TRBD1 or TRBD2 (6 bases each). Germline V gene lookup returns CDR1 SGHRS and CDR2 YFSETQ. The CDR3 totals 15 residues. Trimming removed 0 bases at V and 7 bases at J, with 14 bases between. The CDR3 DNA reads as TGCGCCAGCAGCTTGGAGGGGGGCCCGACTAATGAGCAGTTCTTC. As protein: CASSLEGGPTNEQFF.

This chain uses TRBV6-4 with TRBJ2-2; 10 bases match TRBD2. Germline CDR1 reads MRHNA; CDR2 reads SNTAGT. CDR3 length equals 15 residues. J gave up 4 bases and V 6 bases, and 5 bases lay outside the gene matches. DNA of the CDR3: TGTGCCAGCAGACCGATAGCGGGAGGCACCGGGGAGCTGTTTTTT. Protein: CASRPIAGGTGELFF.

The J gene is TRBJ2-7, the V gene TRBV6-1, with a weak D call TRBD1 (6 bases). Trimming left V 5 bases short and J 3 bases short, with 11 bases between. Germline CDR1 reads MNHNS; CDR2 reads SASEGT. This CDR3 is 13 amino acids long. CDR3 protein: CASSWTANYEQYF. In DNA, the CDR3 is TGTGCCAGCAGTTGGACAGCGAACTACGAGCAGTACTTC.

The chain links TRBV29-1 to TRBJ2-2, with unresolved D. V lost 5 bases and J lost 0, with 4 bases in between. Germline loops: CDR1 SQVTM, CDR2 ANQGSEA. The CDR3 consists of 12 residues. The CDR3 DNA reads TGCAGCGTTCCTACGAACACCGGGGAGCTGTTTTTT. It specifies CSVPTNTGELFF.

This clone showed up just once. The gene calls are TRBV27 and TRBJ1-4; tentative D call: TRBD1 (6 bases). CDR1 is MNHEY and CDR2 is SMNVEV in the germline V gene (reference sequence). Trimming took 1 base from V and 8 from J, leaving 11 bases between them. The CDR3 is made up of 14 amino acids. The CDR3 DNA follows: TGTGCCAGCAGTTTATTAGGGGACACCGAAAAACTGTTTTTT. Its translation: CASSLLGDTEKLFF. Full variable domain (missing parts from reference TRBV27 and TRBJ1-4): EAQVTQNPRYLITVTGKKLTVTCSQNMNHEYMSWYRQDPGLGLRQIYYSMNVEVTDKGDVPEGYKVSRKEKRNFPLILESPSPNQTSLYFCASSLLGDTEKLFFGSGTQLSVL.

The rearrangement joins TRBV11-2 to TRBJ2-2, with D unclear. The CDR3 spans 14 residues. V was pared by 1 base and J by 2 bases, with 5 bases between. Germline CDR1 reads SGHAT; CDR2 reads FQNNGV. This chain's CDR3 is CASSLGLNTGELFF. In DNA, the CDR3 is TGTGCCAGCAGCTTAGGCCTAAACACCGGGGAGCTGTTTTTT.

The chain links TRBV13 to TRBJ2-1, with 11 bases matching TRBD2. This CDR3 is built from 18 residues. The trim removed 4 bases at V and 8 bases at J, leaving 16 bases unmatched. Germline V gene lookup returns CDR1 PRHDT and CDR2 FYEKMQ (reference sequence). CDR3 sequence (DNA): TGTGCCAGCAGCTCAAGGTACAGGGCTAGCGGGAGGCTAGATGAGCAGTTCTTC. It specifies CASSSRYRASGRLDEQFF.

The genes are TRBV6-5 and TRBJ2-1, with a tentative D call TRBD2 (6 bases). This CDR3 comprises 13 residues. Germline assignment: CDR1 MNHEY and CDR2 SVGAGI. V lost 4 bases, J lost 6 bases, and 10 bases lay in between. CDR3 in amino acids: CASSWGSGNEQFF. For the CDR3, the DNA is TGTGCCAGCAGTTGGGGTAGCGGCAATGAGCAGTTCTTC.

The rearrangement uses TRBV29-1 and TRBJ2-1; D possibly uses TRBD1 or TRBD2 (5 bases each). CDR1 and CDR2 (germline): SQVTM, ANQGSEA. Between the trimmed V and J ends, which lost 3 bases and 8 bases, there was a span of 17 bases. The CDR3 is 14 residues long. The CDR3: CSVEVQGLGDEQFF. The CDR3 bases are TGCAGCGTTGAGGTTCAGGGATTGGGGGATGAGCAGTTCTTC.

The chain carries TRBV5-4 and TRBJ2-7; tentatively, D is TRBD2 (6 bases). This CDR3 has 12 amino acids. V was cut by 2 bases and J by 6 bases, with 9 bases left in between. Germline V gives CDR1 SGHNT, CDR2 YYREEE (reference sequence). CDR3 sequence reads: CASSLVGGEQYF. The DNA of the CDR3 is TGTGCCAGCAGCTTAGTCGGGGGCGAGCAGTACTTC.

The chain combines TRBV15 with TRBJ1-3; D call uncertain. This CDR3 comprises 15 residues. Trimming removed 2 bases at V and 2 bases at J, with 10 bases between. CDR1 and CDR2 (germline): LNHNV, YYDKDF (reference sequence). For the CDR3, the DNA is TGTGCCACCAGCAGATCCGGACCGGCTGGAAACACCATATATTTT. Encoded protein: CATSRSGPAGNTIYF.

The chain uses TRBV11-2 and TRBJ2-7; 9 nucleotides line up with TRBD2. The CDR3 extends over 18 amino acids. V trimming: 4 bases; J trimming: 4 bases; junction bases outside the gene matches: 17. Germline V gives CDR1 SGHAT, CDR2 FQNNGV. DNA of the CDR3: TGTGCCAGCAGCTCGTATAGCGGGAGCGAGCTTTTGGGTTACGAGCAGTACTTC. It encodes CASSSYSGSELLGYEQYF.

CDR3 loop: CASTDGGNEQYF. The CDR3 coding sequence is TGTGCCAGCACAGACGGGGGCAACGAGCAGTACTTC. The gene calls are TRBV28 and TRBJ2-7, with D perhaps TRBD1 or TRBD2 (6 bases each). Trimming took off 7 bases at V and 5 bases at J, with 12 bases between the two ends. Germline V gene sequence: CDR1 MDHEN, CDR2 SYDVKM. CDR3 size: 12 residues.

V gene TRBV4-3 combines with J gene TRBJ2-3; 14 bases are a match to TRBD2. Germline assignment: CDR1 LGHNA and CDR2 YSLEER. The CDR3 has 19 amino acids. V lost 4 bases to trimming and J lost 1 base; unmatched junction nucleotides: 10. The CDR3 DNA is TGCGCCAGCAGCCCTGGACTAGCGGGAGGTTGGGGCGGCACAGATACGCAGTATTTT. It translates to CASSPGLAGGWGGTDTQYF.

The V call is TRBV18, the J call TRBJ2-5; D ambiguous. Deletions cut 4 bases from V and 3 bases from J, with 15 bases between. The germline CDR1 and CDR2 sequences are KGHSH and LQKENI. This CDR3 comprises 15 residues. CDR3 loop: CASSQWDIKEETQYF. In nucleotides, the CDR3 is TGTGCCAGCTCACAATGGGATATAAAGGAAGAGACCCAGTACTTC.

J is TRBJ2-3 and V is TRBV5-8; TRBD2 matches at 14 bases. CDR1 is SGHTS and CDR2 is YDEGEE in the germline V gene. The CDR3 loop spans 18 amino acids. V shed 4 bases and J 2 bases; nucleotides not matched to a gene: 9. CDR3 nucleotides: TGTGCCAGCAGCCCGGGACTAGCGGGAGTTTCCCCCACAGATACGCAGTATTTT. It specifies CASSPGLAGVSPTDTQYF.

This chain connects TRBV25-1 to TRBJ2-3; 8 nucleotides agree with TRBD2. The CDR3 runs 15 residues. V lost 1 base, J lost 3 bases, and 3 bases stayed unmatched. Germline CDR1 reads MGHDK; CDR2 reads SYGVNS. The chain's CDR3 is CASSELSSGTDTQYF. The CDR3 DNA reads TGTGCCAGCAGTGAATTATCTAGCGGGACAGATACGCAGTATTTT.

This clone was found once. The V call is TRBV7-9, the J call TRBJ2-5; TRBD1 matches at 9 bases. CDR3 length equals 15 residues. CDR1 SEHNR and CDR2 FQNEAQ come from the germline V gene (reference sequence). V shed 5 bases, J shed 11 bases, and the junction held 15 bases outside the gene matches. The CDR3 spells CASSPRAQGASEQYF. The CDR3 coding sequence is TGTGCCAGCAGCCCCCGTGCACAGGGGGCTAGTGAGCAGTACTTC.

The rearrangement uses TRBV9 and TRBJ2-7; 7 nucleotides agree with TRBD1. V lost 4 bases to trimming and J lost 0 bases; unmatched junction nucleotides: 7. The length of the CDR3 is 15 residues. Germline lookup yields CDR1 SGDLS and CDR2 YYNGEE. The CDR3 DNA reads TGTGCCAGCAGCCCGACAGGGCAAAGCTCCTACGAGCAGTACTTC. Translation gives CASSPTGQSSYEQYF.

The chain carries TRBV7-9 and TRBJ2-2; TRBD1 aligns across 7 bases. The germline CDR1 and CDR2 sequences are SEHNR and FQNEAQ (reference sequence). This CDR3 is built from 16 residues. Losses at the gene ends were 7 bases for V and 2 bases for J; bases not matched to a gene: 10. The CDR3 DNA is TGTGCCAGCATCGCACCGGGACAGAGAAACACCGGGGAGCTGTTTTTT. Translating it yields CASIAPGQRNTGELFF.

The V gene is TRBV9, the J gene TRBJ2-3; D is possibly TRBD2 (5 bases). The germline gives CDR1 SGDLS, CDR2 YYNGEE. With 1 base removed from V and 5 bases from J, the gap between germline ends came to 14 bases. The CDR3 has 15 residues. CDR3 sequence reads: CASSVLGRRRDTQYF. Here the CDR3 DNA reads TGTGCCAGCAGCGTATTGGGGAGAAGACGAGATACGCAGTATTTT.